Presented here are 25 T cell receptor beta chains from one specimen sequenced in a study of T cell responses to AZD1222 COVID-19 vaccine. The protocol was immunoSEQ multiplex PCR, while the TCRdb copy is restricted to in-frame clones and leaves out a portion. The sample has 70,000 to 90,000 clones, more than 75% seen once; the top ten hold approximately 3%. Sequencing was performed on peripheral blood, taken on day 0 of AZD1222 vaccination. These receptors all stem from an adult in good health.

The gene calls are TRBV6-1 and TRBJ2-7; D is unresolved. V was pared by 2 bases and J by 4 bases, with 3 bases between. The germline V gene has CDR1 MNHNS and CDR2 SASEGT. This CDR3 contains 11 residues. For the CDR3, the DNA is TGTGCCAGCAGTGAAAGGTACGAGCAGTACTTC. Protein: CASSERYEQYF.

This sequence joins TRBV7-3 and TRBJ2-1; 8 bases are a match to TRBD2. The germline V gene encodes CDR1 SGHTA and CDR2 FQGTGA. V was pared by 5 bases and J by 3 bases, with 6 bases of the junction left unmatched. This CDR3 spans 15 amino acids. The CDR3 here is CASSQERGLYNEQFF. DNA for the CDR3: TGTGCCAGCAGCCAAGAGCGGGGGCTCTACAATGAGCAGTTCTTC.

This clone occurred a few times. The genes are TRBV6-6 and TRBJ2-6; 7 bases are shared with TRBD1. The V gene end was trimmed by 5 bases and the J gene end by 0 bases; junction bases not matched to a gene: 7. In germline, CDR1 is MNHNY, CDR2 SVGAGI (reference sequence). The length of the CDR3 is 17 residues. The DNA for the CDR3 is TGTGCCAGCAGTCTTCAGGGGGTGGGCTCTGGGGCCAACGTCCTGACTTTC. It yields the protein CASSLQGVGSGANVLTF.

V is TRBV6-2 or TRBV6-3 and J is TRBJ1-2; TRBD1 agrees at 8 bases. Looked up from germline, CDR1 is MNHEY and CDR2 is SVGEGT. CDR3 size: 14 residues. J gave up 7 bases and V 2 bases, and 6 bases lay outside the gene matches. CDR3 amino acids: CASSYPDRERGYTF. CDR3 nucleotide sequence: TGTGCCAGCAGTTACCCGGACAGGGAGCGTGGCTACACCTTC.

The chain links TRBV27 to TRBJ1-1; TRBD1 matches at 7 bases. Germline CDR1 is MNHEY and CDR2 is SMNVEV (reference sequence). The CDR3 spans 15 residues. V dropped 5 bases and J dropped 0; count of bases not matched to a gene: 6. CDR3 in amino acids: CASSPRTGMNTEAFF. CDR3 DNA: TGTGCCAGCAGTCCCCGGACAGGTATGAACACTGAAGCTTTCTTT.

The chain carries TRBV19 and TRBJ1-1, with a possible D match to TRBD1 (6 bases). This CDR3 contains 13 residues. Looked up from germline, CDR1 is LNHDA and CDR2 is SQIVND (reference sequence). Trimming removed 9 bases from V and 3 bases from J, with 14 bases in between. The CDR3 region has the DNA TGTGCCAGCGAACAGGGTGAATACACTGAAGCTTTCTTT. Translated: CASEQGEYTEAFF.

V gene TRBV29-1 combines with J gene TRBJ2-7; the match to TRBD1 covers 8 bases. V dropped 0 bases and J dropped 3; count of bases not matched to a gene: 7. There are 15 residues in the CDR3. Germline CDR1 SQVTM, CDR2 ANQGSEA. The CDR3 DNA sequence: TGCAGCGTTGAAGACCCGGACAGGGAGAGCTACGAGCAGTACTTC. Protein: CSVEDPDRESYEQYF.

V usage is TRBV5-1 and J usage is TRBJ2-7; D may match TRBD1 or TRBD2 (5 bases each). CDR3 length: 14 amino acids. Trimming shortened V by 4 bases and J by 5 bases, and 16 bases separated the two germline ends. Germline CDR1 SGHRS, CDR2 YFSETQ. The chain's CDR3 is CASSALPGTHEQYF. In DNA form, the CDR3 reads TGCGCCAGCAGCGCCCTGCCCGGGACCCACGAGCAGTACTTC.

This clone has more than one count but fewer than ten. The chain combines TRBV2 with TRBJ2-7; D is unresolved. The CDR3 has 14 amino acids. Per germline, CDR1 SNHLY and CDR2 FYNNEI. V dropped 6 bases and J dropped 0 bases, with 12 bases sitting between them. CDR3 protein: CASRFALSSYEQYF. CDR3 sequence (DNA): TGTGCCAGCAGGTTTGCCCTAAGCTCCTACGAGCAGTACTTC.

The rearrangement uses TRBV4-1 and TRBJ1-2; D perhaps matches TRBD1 (5 bases). Germline assignment: CDR1 MGHRA and CDR2 YSYEKL. V was cut by 0 bases and J by 3 bases, with 14 bases left in between. The CDR3 is 16 amino acids. As DNA, the CDR3 is TGCGCCAGCAGCCAAGATTCGGGGCTGAGTGACTATGGCTACACCTTC. Residues: CASSQDSGLSDYGYTF.

V usage is TRBV19 and J usage is TRBJ2-2, with TRBD1 as a possible D gene (6 bases). The length of the CDR3 is 14 residues. Trimming pared 6 bases from V and 1 base from J, leaving 9 bases between. Germline V lookup: CDR1 LNHDA, CDR2 SQIVND (reference sequence). For the CDR3, the DNA is TGTGCCAGTAGCTTCAGGGGGAACACCGGGGAGCTGTTTTTT. It specifies CASSFRGNTGELFF.

The V gene is TRBV4-2, the J gene TRBJ1-1; D remains ambiguous. CDR1 and CDR2 (germline): LGHNA, YNFKEQ. The CDR3 contains 16 residues. V lost 0 bases and J lost 12, with 23 bases in between. The CDR3 region is CASSQEWTRLRMVSFF. The CDR3 DNA follows: TGTGCCAGCAGCCAAGAATGGACCCGCCTACGGATGGTTTCTTTCTTT.

The rearrangement joins TRBV27 to TRBJ2-2, with unresolved D. The germline V and J ends were trimmed by 5 bases and 6 bases, with 7 bases remaining between them. Germline CDR1 is MNHEY and CDR2 is SMNVEV (reference sequence). The CDR3 sequence is 12 residues long. The CDR3 DNA reads as TGTGCCAGCAGTACTCCACCCGGGGAGCTGTTTTTT. Protein sequence: CASSTPPGELFF.

The rearrangement joins TRBV25-1 to TRBJ2-2, with 8 bases identical to TRBD2. V was pared by 4 bases and J by 5 bases, with 9 bases of the junction left unmatched. CDR1 and CDR2 (germline): MGHDK, SYGVNS. This CDR3 contains 16 residues. The CDR3 DNA is TGTGCCAGCAGTGGGGCCGAGACTAGCGAAACCGGGGAGCTGTTTTTT. Amino acids: CASSGAETSETGELFF. Together with reference TRBV25-1 and TRBJ2-2, the CDR3 gives the full variable domain: EADIYQTPRYLVIGTGKKITLECSQTMGHDKMYWYQQDPGMELHLIHYSYGVNSTEKGDLSSESTVSRIRTEHFPLTLESARPSHTSQYLCASSGAETSETGELFFGEGSRLTVL.

This clone turned up a few times. The chain is built from TRBV30 and TRBJ2-1; 11 nucleotides agree with TRBD2. In germline, CDR1 is GTSNPN, CDR2 SVGIG (reference sequence). This CDR3 is 15 amino acids long. The J segment lost 12 bases and the V segment lost 4 bases, leaving 14 bases of the junction unmatched. CDR3 sequence reads: CAWNLGLAGGSGQFF. The CDR3 nucleotides read TGTGCCTGGAACTTAGGACTAGCGGGCGGGAGTGGGCAGTTCTTC.

Of note for this clone: The same CDR3 also results from other DNA sequences found in this sample. The chain uses TRBV9 and TRBJ2-3; TRBD1 might be the D (5 bases). The ends were cut back, 1 base at V and 3 bases at J, with 6 bases in the middle. CDR3 size: 13 residues. Per germline, CDR1 SGDLS and CDR2 YYNGEE. In DNA, the CDR3 is TGTGCCAGCAGCGTACAGGGTACAGATACGCAGTATTTT. Amino acid sequence: CASSVQGTDTQYF.

This chain joins TRBV28 and TRBJ1-2; TRBD1 matches at 8 bases. The CDR3 totals 13 residues. Per germline, CDR1 MDHEN and CDR2 SYDVKM. Trimming cost V 6 bases and J 3 bases; bases outside gene matches: 3. The CDR3 protein is CASSSGGDYGYTF. The CDR3 region has the DNA TGTGCCAGCAGCTCAGGGGGCGACTATGGCTACACCTTC.

The chain employs TRBV27 and TRBJ2-1; 7 nucleotides line up with TRBD2. There are 16 residues in the CDR3. Germline V gives CDR1 MNHEY, CDR2 SMNVEV (reference sequence). With 7 bases clipped from V and 5 bases from J, the junction kept 14 bases outside the gene matches. The CDR3 is CASMSAGANWDNEQFF. In nucleotides, the CDR3 is TGTGCCAGCATGAGTGCGGGAGCGAATTGGGACAATGAGCAGTTCTTC.

The gene calls are TRBV7-8 and TRBJ1-4; the D gene is possibly TRBD1 (6 bases). The V gene lost 5 bases and the J gene lost 7 bases, with 14 bases spanning the gap. Germline V gene data show CDR1 as SGHVS and CDR2 as FQNEAQ. This CDR3 has 14 residues. CDR3 in amino acids: CASSNGGQIEKLFF. As DNA, the CDR3 is TGTGCCAGCAGCAACGGGGGACAAATTGAAAAACTGTTTTTT.

The chain couples TRBV29-1 to TRBJ2-7; no firm D call. V shed 0 bases and J shed 3 bases, with 6 bases lying between them. The CDR3 extends over 12 amino acids. Germline lookup yields CDR1 SQVTM and CDR2 ANQGSEA. In DNA form, the CDR3 reads TGCAGCGTTGAAGATGTTCGCTACGAGCAGTACTTC. Protein: CSVEDVRYEQYF.

This chain joins TRBV11-2 and TRBJ1-1; 11 bases are shared with TRBD1. CDR3 size: 15 residues. The germline CDR1 and CDR2 sequences are SGHAT and FQNNGV. V lost 1 base and J lost 4; bases outside the gene matches: 2. The CDR3 loop reads CASSLAGTGGTEAFF. The CDR3 DNA is TGTGCCAGCAGCTTAGCCGGGACAGGGGGCACTGAAGCTTTCTTT.

V gene TRBV6-5 combines with J gene TRBJ1-4, with D possibly matching TRBD1 (6 bases). The CDR3 is 14 amino acids. Looked up from germline, CDR1 is MNHEY and CDR2 is SVGAGI. Trimming shortened V by 6 bases and J by 2 bases, and 10 bases separated the two germline ends. The CDR3 DNA sequence: TGTGCCAGCAGACAGGGAGAGACTAATGAAAAACTGTTTTTT. It translates to CASRQGETNEKLFF.

The gene calls are TRBV20-1 and TRBJ1-5; D possibly corresponds to TRBD1 (6 bases). Germline V gives CDR1 DFQATT, CDR2 SNEGSKA (reference sequence). Trimming took 3 bases from V and 4 from J, leaving 13 bases between them. CDR3 length: 14 amino acids. The CDR3 nucleotides read TGCAGTGCTAGTCGAGGCCAGGGGAATCAGCCCCAGCATTTT. It translates to CSASRGQGNQPQHF.

CDR3 in DNA: TGTGCCAGTAGTCGAGGGACAGGGTCGAACATTCAGTACTTC. This gives the protein CASSRGTGSNIQYF. The chain couples TRBV19 to TRBJ2-4, with 9 bases that match TRBD1. The CDR3 contains 14 residues. Germline CDR1 is LNHDA and CDR2 is SQIVND (reference sequence). V was clipped by 5 bases and J by 7 bases; unmatched bases: 6. Together with reference TRBV19 and TRBJ2-4, the CDR3 gives the full variable domain: DGGITQSPKYLFRKEGQNVTLSCEQNLNHDAMYWYRQDPGQGLRLIYYSQIVNDFQKGDIAEGYSVSREKKESFPLTVTSAQKNPTAFYLCASSRGTGSNIQYFGAGTRLSVL.

This sequence joins TRBV5-6 and TRBJ1-4; D is uncertain. Trimming stripped 5 bases from V and 7 bases from J, with 9 bases between. The CDR3 totals 12 residues. Germline V gives CDR1 SGHDT, CDR2 YYEEEE. CDR3 loop: CASSGQLEKLFF. For the CDR3, the DNA is TGTGCCAGCAGTGGGCAGCTTGAAAAACTGTTTTTT. Looking up the rest from reference TRBV5-6 and TRBJ1-4 gives the full variable domain: DAGVTQSPTHLIKTRGQQVTLRCSPKSGHDTVSWYQQALGQGPQFIFQYYEEEERQRGNFPDRFSGHQFPNYSSELNVNALLLGDSALYLCASSGQLEKLFFGSGTQLSVL.